The rows below give T cell receptor beta chains drawn from one sample of a study of CD8 T cells in Susac syndrome. MiXCR, applied by TCRdb to the immunoSEQ multiplex PCR reads, yields one record per CDR3 protein. The sample has approximately 200,000 distinct CDR3 sequences, roughly 94% seen once; the top ten hold around 0.082%. The sample consisted of CD4+ T cells from PBMCs. All receptors come from a human donor with multiple sclerosis. Both conserved end residues are part of each CDR3. The order of the fields is CDR3 protein, CDR3 DNA, D gene, clone size, J gene, V gene. D genes are given only for firm matches. Clone size is shown for a subset of rows, as once, few, many or a class of expanded clone.

CASSLESDTDTQYF,TGTGCCAGCAGCTTAGAATCAGACACAGATACGCAGTATTTT,.,.,TRBJ2-3,TRBV7-9
CSVPIGGDTQYF,TGCAGTGTCCCAATAGGTGGTGATACGCAGTATTTT,.,.,TRBJ2-3,TRBV20-1
CASSGQLLAKNIQYF,TGTGCCAGCAGTGGACAGTTACTAGCCAAAAACATTCAGTACTTC,.,.,TRBJ2-4,TRBV12-3/TRBV12-4
CASSLEMRTGEAFF,TGCGCCAGCAGCTTGGAAATGCGGACAGGTGAAGCTTTCTTT,TRBD1,.,TRBJ1-1,TRBV5-1
CASSFGQGTLLLHF,TGTGCCAGCAGTTTTGGGCAGGGGACCTTACTCCTCCACTTT,.,.,TRBJ1-6,TRBV12-3/TRBV12-4
CASSPTGYDEKLFF,TGTGCCAGCAGCCCTACAGGGTATGACGAAAAACTGTTTTTT,.,.,TRBJ1-4,TRBV9
CSARDRSGRDQANYGYTF,TGCAGTGCTAGAGATCGGAGCGGGCGGGACCAAGCTAACTATGGCTACACCTTC,.,.,TRBJ1-2,TRBV20-1
CASSFGRWNTEAFF,TGTGCCAGCAGCTTTGGACGGTGGAACACTGAAGCTTTCTTT,.,.,TRBJ1-1,TRBV5-4
CATSRDPGNEQFF,TGTGCCACCAGCAGAGATCCAGGAAATGAGCAGTTCTTC,.,.,TRBJ2-1,TRBV15
CASSYPKGVEQYF,TGTGCCAGCAGTTACCCCAAGGGAGTCGAGCAGTACTTC,.,.,TRBJ2-7,TRBV6-5
CSARRLQSGELFF,TGCAGTGCTCGAAGGTTACAGTCCGGGGAGCTGTTTTTT,.,.,TRBJ2-2,TRBV20-1
CASSYETQYF,TGTGCCAGCAGTTACGAGACCCAGTACTTC,.,.,TRBJ2-5,TRBV6-6
CASSLMQDNEQFF,TGTGCCAGCAGCTTGATGCAGGACAATGAGCAGTTCTTC,.,.,TRBJ2-1,TRBV5-4
CASSPRDAAEAFF,TGTGCCAGCAGCCCCCGGGACGCCGCTGAAGCTTTCTTT,.,.,TRBJ1-1,TRBV3-1
CASSIDKGDSPLHF,TGTGCCAGTAGTATAGATAAGGGGGATTCACCCCTCCACTTT,.,.,TRBJ1-6,TRBV19
CSATYDRETQYF,TGCAGTGCTACATACGACAGGGAGACCCAGTACTTC,.,.,TRBJ2-5,TRBV20-1
CSATQGATGNQPQHF,TGCAGTGCTACGCAGGGGGCGACGGGCAATCAGCCCCAGCATTTT,TRBD1,once,TRBJ1-5,TRBV20-1
CSVGRPNTEAFF,TGCAGCGTTGGTCGGCCGAACACTGAAGCTTTCTTT,.,few,TRBJ1-1,TRBV29-1
CSLRGSRAETQYF,TGCAGCTTACGAGGGTCCAGGGCGGAGACCCAGTACTTC,.,.,TRBJ2-5,TRBV29-1
CASRGQGNGPLHF,TGTGCCAGCAGGGGACAGGGTAACGGACCCCTCCACTTT,TRBD1,.,TRBJ1-6,TRBV2
CASSPSTGFNEQFF,TGTGCCAGCAGCCCTTCCACAGGGTTCAATGAGCAGTTCTTC,.,.,TRBJ2-1,TRBV7-9
CASSVGQENNQPQHF,TGTGCCAGCAGCGTGGGACAGGAGAATAATCAGCCCCAGCATTTT,TRBD1,.,TRBJ1-5,TRBV9
CASSTGAGPWDTQYF,TGTGCCAGCAGCACCGGGGCGGGGCCCTGGGATACGCAGTATTTT,.,.,TRBJ2-3,TRBV12-3/TRBV12-4
CASSLELRNSPLHF,TGTGCCAGCAGCTTAGAACTACGGAATTCACCCCTCCACTTT,.,.,TRBJ1-6,TRBV7-9
CASSFGRGVYEQYF,TGTGCCAGCAGCTTCGGACGAGGGGTCTACGAGCAGTACTTC,.,.,TRBJ2-7,TRBV14
CASSQDRGSAAQFF,TGTGCCAGCAGCCAAGATCGGGGCAGCGCGGCGCAGTTCTTC,.,.,TRBJ2-1,TRBV4-2
CASSLSVRRTEAFF,TGCGCCAGCAGCTTGAGCGTCCGGAGAACTGAAGCTTTCTTT,.,.,TRBJ1-1,TRBV5-1
CASRSSGTHEQYF,TGTGCCAGCAGGTCCAGCGGGACCCACGAGCAGTACTTC,TRBD2,.,TRBJ2-7,TRBV6-5
CSMRGGGSTDTQYF,TGCAGTATGCGGGGGGGCGGTAGCACAGATACGCAGTATTTT,TRBD2,.,TRBJ2-3,TRBV20-1
CSVEEGTGSAAFF,TGCAGCGTTGAAGAGGGTACTGGATCAGCAGCTTTCTTT,.,.,TRBJ1-1,TRBV29-1
CASSQGGQSYNEQFF,TGTGCCAGCAGCCAGGGCGGACAGTCCTACAATGAGCAGTTCTTC,.,.,TRBJ2-1,TRBV3-1
CSVSGTGYGYTF,TGCAGCGTTTCCGGGACAGGCTATGGCTACACCTTC,TRBD1,once,TRBJ1-2,TRBV29-1
CAWSVYRAGGYTF,TGTGCCTGGAGTGTCTACCGCGCGGGTGGCTACACCTTC,.,.,TRBJ1-2,TRBV30
CSVPTADRAEWKAFF,TGCAGCGTTCCCACCGCTGACAGGGCGGAGTGGAAAGCTTTCTTT,TRBD1,.,TRBJ1-1,TRBV29-1
CASTRGAGETQYF,TGTGCCAGCACCCGGGGGGCCGGAGAGACCCAGTACTTC,.,.,TRBJ2-5,TRBV12-3/TRBV12-4
CSVGRGTGQADTQYF,TGCAGCGTCGGCCGCGGGACAGGGCAAGCAGATACGCAGTATTTT,TRBD1,.,TRBJ2-3,TRBV29-1
CSALRQPSTDTQYF,TGCAGTGCCCTTAGACAGCCAAGCACAGATACGCAGTATTTT,.,once,TRBJ2-3,TRBV20-1
CSVDIINEQFF,TGCAGCGTTGATATCATAAATGAGCAGTTCTTC,.,.,TRBJ2-1,TRBV29-1
CSAMDTHQPQHF,TGCAGTGCTATGGACACCCATCAGCCCCAGCATTTT,.,.,TRBJ1-5,TRBV20-1
CASSQQGASDTQYF,TGTGCCAGCAGCCAACAGGGGGCGTCAGATACGCAGTATTTT,TRBD1,.,TRBJ2-3,TRBV3-1
CASSSVGTGDYGYTF,TGCGCCAGCAGCTCGGTGGGGACAGGGGACTATGGCTACACCTTC,TRBD1,.,TRBJ1-2,TRBV5-1